The 15 T cell receptor beta chains in this list originate from one sample, sequenced in a study of neoadjuvant anti-PD-1 for oral cavity cancer. Sequenced by immunoSEQ multiplex PCR; TCRdb stores in-frame clones only, minus some. The repertoire holds 15,000 to 20,000 clones, approximately 79% seen once, with 2.5% to 3% in the top ten. The material was PBMCs, obtained before nivolumab (anti-PD-1) treatment. The origin of the receptors is a person between 35 and 79 years old with oral cavity squamous cell carcinoma.

V gene TRBV6-1 combines with J gene TRBJ2-3; 8 bases agree with TRBD2. V shed 11 bases and J 7 bases; nucleotides not matched to a gene: 5. The CDR3 runs to 11 residues. CDR1 and CDR2 (germline): MNHNS, SASEGT. The CDR3 nucleotides read TGTGCCGTCGGGGGGGGAAATACGCAGTATTTT. Translated: CAVGGGNTQYF.

The V and J genes are TRBV9 and TRBJ2-2; D gene ambiguous. V gave up 0 bases and J gave up 6 bases, with 9 bases separating them. This CDR3 comprises 14 residues. CDR1 and CDR2 from the germline V gene are SGDLS and YYNGEE. The CDR3 loop reads CASSVGQIAGELFF. The CDR3 DNA reads as TGTGCCAGCAGCGTAGGGCAGATCGCCGGGGAGCTGTTTTTT.

The chain carries TRBV7-2 and TRBJ1-1, with a weak D call TRBD1 (5 bases). Germline CDR1 is SGHTA and CDR2 is FQGNSA. Trimming removed 1 base from V and 9 bases from J, with 9 bases in between. The CDR3 runs to 12 residues. This chain's CDR3 is CASSLETGQAFF. Written as DNA, the CDR3 is TGTGCCAGCAGCTTAGAAACAGGCCAAGCTTTCTTT.

V gene TRBV5-1 combines with J gene TRBJ1-4, with D perhaps matching TRBD1 (5 bases). CDR3 size: 16 residues. Germline lookup yields CDR1 SGHRS and CDR2 YFSETQ. V lost 4 bases, J lost 2 bases, and 15 bases lay in between. This chain's CDR3 is CASSRPQVKTNEKLFF. CDR3 coding DNA: TGCGCCAGCAGCAGACCACAGGTTAAGACTAATGAAAAACTGTTTTTT.

V gene TRBV5-1 combines with J gene TRBJ2-3, with unresolved D. Germline V CDR1 and CDR2: SGHRS, YFSETQ. CDR3 length: 14 residues. V dropped 0 bases and J dropped 7 bases, with 12 bases sitting between them. CDR3 amino acids: CASSLGDRLNTQYF. CDR3 DNA sequence: TGCGCCAGCAGCTTGGGAGATAGGCTTAATACGCAGTATTTT.

In its sample, this clone was seen a few times. The chain employs TRBV27 and TRBJ1-2; a weak D match, TRBD1 (6 bases). The germline V and J ends were trimmed by 6 bases and 4 bases, with 15 bases remaining between them. The CDR3 runs 14 residues. Germline-derived CDR1 and CDR2 are MNHEY and SMNVEV (reference sequence). The CDR3 spells CASRLQQGSYGYTF. Written as DNA, the CDR3 is TGTGCCAGCAGGTTACAACAGGGCTCCTATGGCTACACCTTC.

This sequence joins TRBV19 and TRBJ1-5; no clear D. The V end was cut by 6 bases, the J end by 7 bases, with 13 bases between. This CDR3 has 13 amino acids. Germline CDR1 and CDR2: LNHDA and SQIVND (reference sequence). Written as DNA, the CDR3 is TGTGCCAGTAGCACCATTCTAGAACAGCCCCAGCATTTT. Encoded protein: CASSTILEQPQHF.

This clone was observed a handful of times. V is TRBV5-1 and J is TRBJ2-5; TRBD2 is a possible D gene (6 bases). Trimming left V 3 bases short and J 8 bases short, with 14 bases between. The CDR3 sequence is 13 residues long. Germline values: CDR1 SGHRS, CDR2 YFSETQ. Here the CDR3 reads CASSSPGTSTQYF. In DNA form, the CDR3 reads TGCGCCAGCAGCTCCCCCGGGACTTCCACCCAGTACTTC.

As to this clone: One end of the junction is discordant with germline, which a read error may explain. This chain links TRBV10-3 with TRBJ1-4; TRBD1 is a possible D gene (6 bases). The CDR3 contains 14 residues. Germline CDR1 is ENHRY and CDR2 is SYGVKD. CDR3 in amino acids: CAISEGTKNGKLFF. The CDR3 region has the DNA TGTGCCATCAGTGAGGGGACAAAAAATGGAAAACTGTTTTTT.

The V gene is TRBV7-3, the J gene TRBJ2-3; a weak D match, TRBD2 (5 bases). Germline V gene data show CDR1 as SGHTA and CDR2 as FQGTGA. The ends were cut back, 4 bases at V and 4 bases at J, with 12 bases in the middle. CDR3 length equals 14 residues. The CDR3, as DNA: TGTGCCAGCAGCTCCGGACTGGACGCAGATACGCAGTATTTT. It encodes CASSSGLDADTQYF.

Relative to its sample, this clone is large. The chain carries TRBV11-2 and TRBJ2-7; 9 bases are a match to TRBD1. In germline, CDR1 is SGHAT, CDR2 FQNNGV. After removal of 5 bases from V and 7 bases from J, the junction contained 6 bases not matched to a gene. The CDR3 contains 13 residues. DNA of the CDR3: TGTGCCAGCAGCCAGGGACAGGGCTGGGAGCAGTACTTC. This sequence encodes CASSQGQGWEQYF.

The genes are TRBV25-1 and TRBJ2-7, with 11 positions matching TRBD1. Germline assignment: CDR1 MGHDK and CDR2 SYGVNS. The CDR3 is made up of 16 amino acids. J lost 1 base, V lost 4 bases, and 6 bases had no gene match. The DNA for the CDR3 is TGTGCCAGCAGTGCAGGGGGGACAGGGGGATCCTACGAGCAGTACTTC. The encoded protein is CASSAGGTGGSYEQYF.

This clone was picked up a small number of times. V gene TRBV18 combines with J gene TRBJ1-4, with D possibly TRBD1 on 5 matching bases. Per germline, CDR1 KGHSH and CDR2 LQKENI. The CDR3 is 14 amino acids. V was shortened by 5 bases and J by 6 bases, with 13 bases between the two germline ends. CDR3 loop: CASSSRQTDEKLFF. The DNA for the CDR3 is TGTGCCAGCTCATCTAGACAGACTGATGAAAAACTGTTTTTT.

The V call is TRBV7-3, the J call TRBJ2-7, with TRBD2 matching over 11 bases. Germline CDR1 reads SGHTA; CDR2 reads FQGTGA. This CDR3 has 16 amino acids. J was trimmed by 7 bases and V by 8 bases; bases with no gene match: 16. The CDR3 region has the DNA TGTGCCAGCCCCCTAGACACTAGCGGGAGCCGGTATGAGCAGTACTTC. Translated: CASPLDTSGSRYEQYF.

The CDR3 region has the DNA TGCAGCGCCCCTAGGGGGCAATCTAGCACAGATACGCAGTATTTT. It yields the protein CSAPRGQSSTDTQYF. J is TRBJ2-3 and V is TRBV29-1; 7 positions match TRBD1. J gave up 0 bases and V 7 bases, and 10 bases lay outside the gene matches. The CDR3 extends over 15 amino acids. CDR1 SQVTM and CDR2 ANQGSEA come from the germline V gene.